This is a list of T cell receptor beta chains from one sample in a study of blood T cell repertoires in COVID-19. Method: immunoSEQ multiplex PCR; TCRdb's copy keeps in-frame clones and lacks some. The table lists approximately 110,000 clones, approximately 84% of them singletons. The sequenced sample was peripheral blood. The receptor set was obtained from a human donor in a cohort sampled during active COVID-19. Each CDR3 is given with its conserved first and last residue. Each record gives: CDR3 DNA, CDR3 protein, CDR3 length, clone size, D gene, V gene, J gene. A D gene is named only where the DNA matches it firmly. Expanded clones get a size class; other rows say once, few or many, or leave the size out.

CDR3nt: TGTGCCAGCAGTTTGCTCCCAGTGTCCACGCAGTATTTT; CDR3aa: CASSLLPVSTQYF; len: 13; abundance: few; d_gene: -; v_gene: TRBV12-3/TRBV12-4; j_gene: TRBJ2-3
CDR3nt: TGTGCCACCAGCAGAGATTTGTCCAGGGGGAATGAAAAACTGTTTTTT; CDR3aa: CATSRDLSRGNEKLFF; len: 16; abundance: -; d_gene: TRBD1; v_gene: TRBV15; j_gene: TRBJ1-4
CDR3nt: TGTGCCAGCAGCCTCCGGGACTTAGACTACAATGAGCAGTTCTTC; CDR3aa: CASSLRDLDYNEQFF; len: 15; abundance: -; d_gene: -; v_gene: TRBV3-1/TRBV3-2; j_gene: TRBJ2-1
CDR3nt: TGTGCCAGCAGCTTAGAGGTGGGGCTCCCCCCCAATGAGCAGTTCTTC; CDR3aa: CASSLEVGLPPNEQFF; len: 16; abundance: few; d_gene: -; v_gene: TRBV7-2; j_gene: TRBJ2-1
CDR3nt: TGTGCCTGGAGTGTACTTACGAATGAGCAGTTCTTC; CDR3aa: CAWSVLTNEQFF; len: 12; abundance: -; d_gene: -; v_gene: TRBV30; j_gene: TRBJ2-1
CDR3nt: TGTGCCGCGAGATCGACGGGACAGGGAAACTATGGCTACACCTTC; CDR3aa: CAARSTGQGNYGYTF; len: 15; abundance: -; d_gene: TRBD1; v_gene: TRBV28; j_gene: TRBJ1-2
CDR3nt: TGTGCCACCAGTGATTCAACAGGGGATCAGCCCCAGCATTTT; CDR3aa: CATSDSTGDQPQHF; len: 14; abundance: -; d_gene: TRBD1; v_gene: TRBV24-1; j_gene: TRBJ1-5
CDR3nt: TGTGCCAGCACGACAGGCTACTATGGCTACACCTTC; CDR3aa: CASTTGYYGYTF; len: 12; abundance: -; d_gene: -; v_gene: TRBV28; j_gene: TRBJ1-2
CDR3nt: TGTGCCAGCAGTTTGGGGACAGGGGGGTACCAAGAGACCCAGTACTTC; CDR3aa: CASSLGTGGYQETQYF; len: 16; abundance: -; d_gene: TRBD1; v_gene: TRBV28; j_gene: TRBJ2-5
CDR3nt: TGCAGCGTTCCCATTGGGACAGGGGGAATGGGCACTGAAGCTTTCTTT; CDR3aa: CSVPIGTGGMGTEAFF; len: 16; abundance: -; d_gene: TRBD1; v_gene: TRBV29-1; j_gene: TRBJ1-1
CDR3nt: TGCGCCAGCAGCTTGGGTCTGGCGGGCTACAATGAGCAGTTCTTC; CDR3aa: CASSLGLAGYNEQFF; len: 15; abundance: -; d_gene: -; v_gene: TRBV5-1; j_gene: TRBJ2-1
CDR3nt: TGTGCCAGCAGGGAGACCCTAACCGCCGAGCAGTACTTC; CDR3aa: CASRETLTAEQYF; len: 13; abundance: few; d_gene: -; v_gene: TRBV5-5; j_gene: TRBJ2-7
CDR3nt: TGTGCCAGCAGCCCCACAGGGATGCTAGAGACCCAGTACTTC; CDR3aa: CASSPTGMLETQYF; len: 14; abundance: -; d_gene: -; v_gene: TRBV7-3; j_gene: TRBJ2-5
CDR3nt: TGTGCCAGCAGCCCCGGGACAGCGGACCTCTACGAGCAGTACTTC; CDR3aa: CASSPGTADLYEQYF; len: 15; abundance: few; d_gene: TRBD1; v_gene: TRBV5-4; j_gene: TRBJ2-7
CDR3nt: TGTGCCAGCAGCCCCCGCATGACAGAAGGAAACACCATATATTTT; CDR3aa: CASSPRMTEGNTIYF; len: 15; abundance: -; d_gene: -; v_gene: TRBV4-2; j_gene: TRBJ1-3
CDR3nt: TGTGCCAGCAGTACTTCTAGCGGGGCCGCTAGTTCGTATTTT; CDR3aa: CASSTSSGAASSYF; len: 14; abundance: -; d_gene: TRBD2; v_gene: TRBV28; j_gene: TRBJ2-3
CDR3nt: TGTGCCAGCAGAAATCTAGCGGGGGGTTCAGCAGATACGCAGTATTTT; CDR3aa: CASRNLAGGSADTQYF; len: 16; abundance: -; d_gene: TRBD2; v_gene: TRBV27; j_gene: TRBJ2-3
CDR3nt: TGTGCCAGCTCGATGCTAGAGTCCTACGAGCAGTACTTC; CDR3aa: CASSMLESYEQYF; len: 13; abundance: -; d_gene: -; v_gene: TRBV2; j_gene: TRBJ2-7
CDR3nt: TGTGCCAGCAGTTACCTACCGACTAGCGGGAGGGGGACCCAGTACTTC; CDR3aa: CASSYLPTSGRGTQYF; len: 16; abundance: -; d_gene: TRBD2; v_gene: TRBV6-5; j_gene: TRBJ2-5
CDR3nt: TGTGCCAGCAGTGGTTCGGTAGCGGGGGGCTATGAGCAGTTCTTC; CDR3aa: CASSGSVAGGYEQFF; len: 15; abundance: few; d_gene: TRBD2; v_gene: TRBV2; j_gene: TRBJ2-1
CDR3nt: TGTGCCAGCAGCTTAGGAACAGAATTCTATGGCTACACCTTC; CDR3aa: CASSLGTEFYGYTF; len: 14; abundance: -; d_gene: -; v_gene: TRBV7-6; j_gene: TRBJ1-2
CDR3nt: TGTGCCAGCAGTTTAGGGGCCCGACAGGGGTCAAGTCCCCAGCATTTT; CDR3aa: CASSLGARQGSSPQHF; len: 16; abundance: -; d_gene: TRBD1; v_gene: TRBV28; j_gene: TRBJ1-5
CDR3nt: TGTGCCATCAGGAGGACAGGGTTGGGACCTTTGACTGAAGCTTTCTTT; CDR3aa: CAIRRTGLGPLTEAFF; len: 16; abundance: -; d_gene: TRBD1; v_gene: TRBV10-3; j_gene: TRBJ1-1
CDR3nt: TGTGCCAGCAGTTCCACAGCAAACTATGGCTACACCTTC; CDR3aa: CASSSTANYGYTF; len: 13; abundance: -; d_gene: -; v_gene: TRBV6-2/TRBV6-3; j_gene: TRBJ1-2
CDR3nt: TGTGCCAGCAGCTTAGTTGTGAACAGGGGAAAAAACATTCAGTACTTC; CDR3aa: CASSLVVNRGKNIQYF; len: 16; abundance: -; d_gene: TRBD1; v_gene: TRBV7-9; j_gene: TRBJ2-4